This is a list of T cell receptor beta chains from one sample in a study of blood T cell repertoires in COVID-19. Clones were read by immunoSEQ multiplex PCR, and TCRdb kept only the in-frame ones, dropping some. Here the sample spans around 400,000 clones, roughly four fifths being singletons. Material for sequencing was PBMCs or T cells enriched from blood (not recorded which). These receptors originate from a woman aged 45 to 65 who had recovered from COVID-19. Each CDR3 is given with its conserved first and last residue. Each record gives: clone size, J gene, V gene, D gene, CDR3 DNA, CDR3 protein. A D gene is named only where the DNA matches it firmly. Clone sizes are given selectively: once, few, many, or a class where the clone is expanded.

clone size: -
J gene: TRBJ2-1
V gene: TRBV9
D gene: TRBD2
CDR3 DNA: TGTGCCAGCAGCGAGGGGACTAGACTGTTCTTC
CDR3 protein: CASSEGTRLFF

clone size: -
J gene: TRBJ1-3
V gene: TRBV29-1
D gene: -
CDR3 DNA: TGCAGCGTTCACGGACTCTCTGGAAACACCATATATTTT
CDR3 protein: CSVHGLSGNTIYF

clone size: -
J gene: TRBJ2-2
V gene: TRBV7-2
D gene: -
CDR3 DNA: TGTGCCAGCAGCCTTAGGTCCAGACTCACCGGGGAGCTGTTTTTT
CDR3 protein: CASSLRSRLTGELFF

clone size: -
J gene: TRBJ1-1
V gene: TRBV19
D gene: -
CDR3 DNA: TGTGCCAGTAGATCTCTTAGCGACAGGCCGAACACTGAAGCTTTCTTT
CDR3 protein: CASRSLSDRPNTEAFF

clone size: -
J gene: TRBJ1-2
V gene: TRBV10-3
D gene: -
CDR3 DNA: TGTGCCATCAGTGAGTCGGTGAGCTATGGCTACACCTTC
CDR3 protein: CAISESVSYGYTF

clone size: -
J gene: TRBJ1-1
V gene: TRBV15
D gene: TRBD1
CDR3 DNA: TGTGCCACCAGCAGGGGACAGGGGGTTCCAGAAGAAGCTTTCTTT
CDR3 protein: CATSRGQGVPEEAFF

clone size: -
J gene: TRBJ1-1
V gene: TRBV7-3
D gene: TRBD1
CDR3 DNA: TGTGCCAGCAGCATAGCTCCCGGGACAGGGAGCACTGAAGCTTTCTTT
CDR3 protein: CASSIAPGTGSTEAFF

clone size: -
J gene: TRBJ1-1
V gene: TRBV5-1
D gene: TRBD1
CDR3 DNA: TGCGCCAGCAGCTGGGGACAGCCCGTACGGGACACTGAAGCTTTCTTT
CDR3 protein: CASSWGQPVRDTEAFF

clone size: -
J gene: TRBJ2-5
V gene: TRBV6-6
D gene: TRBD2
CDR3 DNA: TGTGCCAGCAGTGCGGGACTAGGGTACCAAGAGACCCAGTACTTC
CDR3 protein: CASSAGLGYQETQYF

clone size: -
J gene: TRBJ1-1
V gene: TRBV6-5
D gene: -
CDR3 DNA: TGTGCCAGCAGGTTGGGGGCGAACACTGAAGCTTTCTTT
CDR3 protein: CASRLGANTEAFF

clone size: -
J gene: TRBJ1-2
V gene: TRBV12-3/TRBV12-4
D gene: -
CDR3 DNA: TGTGCCAGCAGTTTAGCGCTCGGGGTCGGCTACACCTTC
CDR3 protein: CASSLALGVGYTF

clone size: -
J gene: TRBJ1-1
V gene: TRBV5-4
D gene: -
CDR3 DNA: TGTGCCAGCACCCGAGAGGTCAGTAACACTGAAGCTTTCTTT
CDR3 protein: CASTREVSNTEAFF

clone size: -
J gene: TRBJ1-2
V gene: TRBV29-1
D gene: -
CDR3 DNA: TGCAGCGTTGAAGTGACCGGTGTGAGGGGGTACTATGGCTACACCTTC
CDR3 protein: CSVEVTGVRGYYGYTF

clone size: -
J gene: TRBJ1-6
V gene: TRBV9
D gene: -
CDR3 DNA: TGTGCCAGCAGCGGGGGGCATCTAGGTTCACCCCTCCACTTT
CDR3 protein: CASSGGHLGSPLHF

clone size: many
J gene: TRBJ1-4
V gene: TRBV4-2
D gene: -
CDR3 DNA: TGTGCCAGCAGCCAAGCGGCGACAGCCCTGAGTGGGACTAATGAAAAACTGTTTTTT
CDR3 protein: CASSQAATALSGTNEKLFF

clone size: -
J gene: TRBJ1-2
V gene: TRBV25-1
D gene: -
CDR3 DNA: TGTGCCAGCAGTGAATCGCGAGGGGGGGCGAAAGGCTACACCTTC
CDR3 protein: CASSESRGGAKGYTF

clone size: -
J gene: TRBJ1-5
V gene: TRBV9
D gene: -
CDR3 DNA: TGTGCCAGCAGCCCCATGGCAAACAATCAGCCCCAGCATTTT
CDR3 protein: CASSPMANNQPQHF

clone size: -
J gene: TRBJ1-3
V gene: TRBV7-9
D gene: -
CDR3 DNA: TGTGCCAGCAGCTCCAGCGGCTCTGGAAACACCATATATTTT
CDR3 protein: CASSSSGSGNTIYF

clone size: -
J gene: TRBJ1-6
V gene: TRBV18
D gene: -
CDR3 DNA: TGTGCCAGCTCACCGCTTGGACAGAGCTATAATTCACCCCTCCACTTT
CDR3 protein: CASSPLGQSYNSPLHF

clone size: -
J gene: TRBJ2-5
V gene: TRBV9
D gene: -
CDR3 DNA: TGTGCCAGCAGCGCGAACAGGGCGCCCGAAGAGACCCAGTACTTC
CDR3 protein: CASSANRAPEETQYF

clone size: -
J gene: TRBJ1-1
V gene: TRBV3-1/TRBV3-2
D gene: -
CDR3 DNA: TGTGCCAGCAGCCCCCACACGGGAGTACTTATGAACACTGAAGCTTTCTTT
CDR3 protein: CASSPHTGVLMNTEAFF

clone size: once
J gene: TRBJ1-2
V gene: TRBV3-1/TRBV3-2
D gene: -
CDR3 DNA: TGTGCCAGCAGCCAAGGGGTTTCGGGTTATGGCTACACCTTC
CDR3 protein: CASSQGVSGYGYTF

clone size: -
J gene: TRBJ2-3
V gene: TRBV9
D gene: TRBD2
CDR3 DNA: TGTGCCAGCAGCACCAACCCGGGAGGCCTCACAGATACGCAGTATTTT
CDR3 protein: CASSTNPGGLTDTQYF

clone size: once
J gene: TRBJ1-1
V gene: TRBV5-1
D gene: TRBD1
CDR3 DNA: TGCGCCAGCAGCACGGGACAGGTATACTTTGAAGCTTTCTTT
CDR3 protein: CASSTGQVYFEAFF

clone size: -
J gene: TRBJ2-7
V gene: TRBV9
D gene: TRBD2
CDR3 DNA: TGTGCCAGCAGCAGGCGGACTAGCGGACGCTACGAGCAGTACTTC
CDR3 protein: CASSRRTSGRYEQYF

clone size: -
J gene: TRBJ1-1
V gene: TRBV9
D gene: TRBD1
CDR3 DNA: TGTGCCAGCAGCGCCTGGGACAGGGCGTCTGAAGCTTTCTTT
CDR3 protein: CASSAWDRASEAFF

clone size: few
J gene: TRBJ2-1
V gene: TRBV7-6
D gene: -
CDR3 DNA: TGTGCCAGCAGCTCAAATACAGGGTCGACTCAGCAGTTCTTC
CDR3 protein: CASSSNTGSTQQFF

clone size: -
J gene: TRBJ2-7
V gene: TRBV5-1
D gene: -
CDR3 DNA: TGCGCCAGCAGCTCAGGACTCGAGCAGTACTTC
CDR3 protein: CASSSGLEQYF

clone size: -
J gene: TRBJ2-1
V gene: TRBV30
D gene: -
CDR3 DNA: TGTGCCTGGAGTGTACTCCTCAATGAGCAGTTCTTC
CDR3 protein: CAWSVLLNEQFF

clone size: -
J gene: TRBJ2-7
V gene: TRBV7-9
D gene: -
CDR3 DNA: TGTGCCAGCAGCCCGACAGCGTCCTACGAGCAGTACTTC
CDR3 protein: CASSPTASYEQYF

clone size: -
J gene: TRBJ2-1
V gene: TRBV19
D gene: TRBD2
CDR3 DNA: TGTGCCAGTTTTAGCGGGAACTACAATGAGCAGTTCTTC
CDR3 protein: CASFSGNYNEQFF

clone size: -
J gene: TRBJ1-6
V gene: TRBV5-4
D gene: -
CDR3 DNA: TGTGCCAGCAGCTTGAGCGTAGGGGATTCACCCCTCCACTTT
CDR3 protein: CASSLSVGDSPLHF

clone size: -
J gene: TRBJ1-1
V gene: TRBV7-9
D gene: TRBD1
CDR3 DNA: TGTGCCAGCAGTATCGGGGCACAGGGGACTGAAGCTTTCTTT
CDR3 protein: CASSIGAQGTEAFF

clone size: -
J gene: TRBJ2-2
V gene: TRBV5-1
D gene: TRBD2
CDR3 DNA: TGCGCCAGCAGCCTGCGGACTAGCGGGAGTCCCGGGGAGCTGTTTTTT
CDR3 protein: CASSLRTSGSPGELFF